This T cell receptor beta chain was sequenced for a study of blood T cell repertoires in COVID-19. Study as a whole: Some COVID-19 samples were acute and others convalescent; all came from the United States, Italy and Spain.

The CDR3 consists of 12 residues. The V gene's germline CDR1 is SGHTA and CDR2 FQGNSA. J was trimmed by 9 bases and V by 5 bases; bases with no gene match: 2. In the original analysis: Counts of nucleated cells, estimated from reference gene primer amplification, were obtained. Sequenced by immunoSEQ multiplex PCR; TCRdb stores in-frame clones only, minus some. For V, J and clone size, that table is used; D and trimming come from the DNA. This table has about 140,000 clones, more than 75% appearing once. V gene TRBV7-2 combines with J gene TRBJ2-1; 9 positions agree with TRBD2. Sequenced material: peripheral blood. The TCR originated in a man aged 80 or over with acute or convalescent COVID-19. CDR3 nucleotide sequence: TGTGCCAGCAGCCCAGCGGGGGGTGAGCAGTTCTTC. Translated, it gives CASSPAGGEQFF. Based on the CDR3 plus reference TRBV7-2 and TRBJ2-1, the full variable domain is GAGVSQSPSNKVTEKGKDVELRCDPISGHTALYWYRQSLGQGLEFLIYFQGNSAPDKSGLPSDRFSAERTGGSVSTLTIQRTQQEDSAVYLCASSPAGGEQFFGPGTRLTVL.